The T cell receptor (beta chain) described here comes from a study of cytomegalovirus exposure and HLA in healthy donors. Overall study findings and caveats: About 87% or about 30% of the time was how often most TCR beta V segments were productive, according to an earlier analysis. Sequences of the TCR beta chain were said to predict the HLA-A and HLA-B alleles of most subjects accurately. Sequence variants that were highly shared formed a cluster that was likely a sequencing artifact.

It was with 60 Vbeta and 13 Jbeta primers that the PCR ran. The assay was immunoSEQ multiplex PCR, and TCRdb's table has in-frame clones only and misses some. The table lists over 100,000 clones. Trimming took 4 bases from V and 6 from J; bases not matched to a gene: 6. Germline CDR1 SSHAT, CDR2 FNYEAQ (reference sequence). The CDR3 is 13 residues long. Notes on this clone: Antigen: not known.

The source material was PBMCs. J is TRBJ2-7 and V is TRBV7-7; 7 bases align to TRBD1. This clonotype was sampled from a man aged 18-30 years in good health and CMV-seronegative. CDR3 in amino acids: CASSSTTGSEQYF. The CDR3 nucleotides are TGTGCCAGCAGCTCCACGACAGGGTCCGAGCAGTACTTC.